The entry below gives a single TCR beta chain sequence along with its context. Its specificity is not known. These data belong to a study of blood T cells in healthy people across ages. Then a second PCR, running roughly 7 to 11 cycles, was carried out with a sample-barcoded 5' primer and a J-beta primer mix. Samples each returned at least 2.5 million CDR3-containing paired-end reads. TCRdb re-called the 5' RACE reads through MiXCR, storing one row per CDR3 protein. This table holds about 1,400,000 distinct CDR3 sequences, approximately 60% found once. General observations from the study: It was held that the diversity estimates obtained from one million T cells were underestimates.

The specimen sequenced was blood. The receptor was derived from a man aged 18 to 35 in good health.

The chain's CDR3 is CSADRDRAHEQYF. DNA for the CDR3: TGCAGTGCTGACCGGGACAGGGCACACGAGCAGTACTTC. The chain employs TRBV20-1 and TRBJ2-5, with TRBD1 matching 9 bases. The J call is in doubt because the DNA end fits TRBJ2-7 better. The CDR3 is 13 amino acids. Looked up from germline, CDR1 is DFQATT and CDR2 is SNEGSKA (reference sequence).